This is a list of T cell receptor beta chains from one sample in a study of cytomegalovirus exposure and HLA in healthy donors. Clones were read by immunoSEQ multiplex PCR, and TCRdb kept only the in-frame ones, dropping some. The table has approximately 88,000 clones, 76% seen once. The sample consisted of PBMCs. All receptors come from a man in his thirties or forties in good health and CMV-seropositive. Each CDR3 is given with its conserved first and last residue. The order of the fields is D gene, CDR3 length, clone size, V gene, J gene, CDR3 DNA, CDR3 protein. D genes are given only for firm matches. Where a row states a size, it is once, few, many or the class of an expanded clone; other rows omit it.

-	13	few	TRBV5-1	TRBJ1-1	-	CASSFGPGPEAFF
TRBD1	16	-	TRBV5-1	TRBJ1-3	TGCGCCAGCAGCTTGAATTCAGGGGGCTCTGGAAACACCATATATTTT	CASSLNSGGSGNTIYF
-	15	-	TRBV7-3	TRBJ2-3	TGTGCCAGCAGCCTACAGGCAGGGGTCACAGATACGCAGTATTTT	CASSLQAGVTDTQYF
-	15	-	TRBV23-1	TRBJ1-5	TGCGCCAGCAGTCGATCGACACATAGCAATCAGCCCCAGCATTTT	CASSRSTHSNQPQHF
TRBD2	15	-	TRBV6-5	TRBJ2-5	TGTGCCAGCAGTCTAGCGGGAGGGCTGGGTGAGACCCAGTACTTC	CASSLAGGLGETQYF
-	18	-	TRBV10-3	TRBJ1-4	TGTGCCATCATTCTAACCGGGGTTTACTTTAGGGCAAATGAAAAACTGTTTTTT	CAIILTGVYFRANEKLFF
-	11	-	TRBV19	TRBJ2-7	TGTGCCAGTAGTGCGGGTTACGAGCAGTACTTC	CASSAGYEQYF
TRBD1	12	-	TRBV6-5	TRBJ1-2	TGTGCCAGCAGCAGAGACAGGGAGGGCTACACCTTC	CASSRDREGYTF
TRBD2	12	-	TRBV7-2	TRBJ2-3	TGTGCCAGCAGCTTGGGGGGGAATACGCAGTATTTT	CASSLGGNTQYF
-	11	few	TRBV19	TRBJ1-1	TGTGCCACGACTGGGAACACTGAAGCTTTCTTT	CATTGNTEAFF
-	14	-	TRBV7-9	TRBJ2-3	TGTGCCAGCAGCGAAGCCGCAGGCCGAGATACGCAGTATTTT	CASSEAAGRDTQYF
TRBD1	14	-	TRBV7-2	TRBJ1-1	TGTGCCAGCAGCATTGGGACAGGGAACACTGAAGCTTTCTTT	CASSIGTGNTEAFF
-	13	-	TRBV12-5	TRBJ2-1	TGTGCTAGTGGTCGTGGGGGGGGGCCTTTGACCGTCTTC	CASGRGGGPLTVF
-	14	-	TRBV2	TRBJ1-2	TGTGCCAGCAGTGAAGGCAGAACTAACTATGGCTACACCTTC	CASSEGRTNYGYTF
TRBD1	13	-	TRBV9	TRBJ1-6	TGTGCCAGCAGCGTAGGGGGGGACAGAACCCTCCACTTT	CASSVGGDRTLHF
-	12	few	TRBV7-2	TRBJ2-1	TGTGCCAGCAGCCTACGACAGGCCTCGGAGTTCTTC	CASSLRQASEFF
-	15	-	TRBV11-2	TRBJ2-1	TGTGCCAGCAGCTTAGAGGCAGGGGACGGCAATGAGCAGTTCTTC	CASSLEAGDGNEQFF
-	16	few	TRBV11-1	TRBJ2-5	TGTGCCAGCAGCTTAGGGACCACGGGGGTCCAAGAGACCCAGTACTTC	CASSLGTTGVQETQYF
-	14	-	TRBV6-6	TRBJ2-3	TGTGCCAGCAACCCAGGAGGGGCCACAGATACGCAGTATTTT	CASNPGGATDTQYF
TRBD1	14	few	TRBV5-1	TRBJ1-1	TGCGCCAGCAGAAGGGACAGGGCGAACACTGAAGCTTTCTTT	CASRRDRANTEAFF
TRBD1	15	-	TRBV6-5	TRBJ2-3	TGTGCCAGCAGTTACAGCCAGGGGGGCACAGATACGCAGTATTTT	CASSYSQGGTDTQYF
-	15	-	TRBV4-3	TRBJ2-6	TGCGCCAGCAGCCAAGCCAACTCTGGGGCCAACGTCCTGACTTTC	CASSQANSGANVLTF
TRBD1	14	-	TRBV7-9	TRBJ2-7	TGTGCCAGCAATACGGGACAGGGCTTCTACGAGCAGTACTTC	CASNTGQGFYEQYF
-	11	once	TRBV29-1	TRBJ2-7	TGCAGCGTTTTTACAGGCTACGAGCAGTACTTC	CSVFTGYEQYF
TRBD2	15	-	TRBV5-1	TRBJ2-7	TGCGCCAGCAGCCCACTAGCGGGAAGGCGTCGTGAGCAGTACTTC	CASSPLAGRRREQYF
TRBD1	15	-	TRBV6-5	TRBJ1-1	TGTGCCAGCAGTTACTACCGACAGGGGAGCACTGAAGCTTTCTTT	CASSYYRQGSTEAFF
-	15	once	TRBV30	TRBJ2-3	TGTGCCTGGAGTCGGGGACTTGGGGCCACAGATACGCAGTATTTT	CAWSRGLGATDTQYF
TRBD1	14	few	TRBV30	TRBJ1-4	TGTGCCTGGAGTGAACCGGACAGGGGGGAAAAACTGTTTTTT	CAWSEPDRGEKLFF
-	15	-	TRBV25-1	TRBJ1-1	TGTGCCAGCAGTACACCGACACGGCGGGGCACTGAAGCTTTCTTT	CASSTPTRRGTEAFF
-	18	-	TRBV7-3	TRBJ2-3	TGTGCCAGCAGCCCTTCAACCAGCCAGGGCCCTCTGGGGGATACGCAGTATTTT	CASSPSTSQGPLGDTQYF
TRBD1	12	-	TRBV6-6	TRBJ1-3	TGTGCCGCCAGGGGGGCCGGAAACACCATATATTTT	CAARGAGNTIYF
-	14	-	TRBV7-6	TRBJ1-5	TGTGCCAGCAGCCCCTACGGACGGGAAGAGCCCCAGCATTTT	CASSPYGREEPQHF
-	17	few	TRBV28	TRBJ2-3	TGTGCCAGCAGTGCCTCAGGAATGGGCCATAGCACAGATACGCAGTATTTT	CASSASGMGHSTDTQYF
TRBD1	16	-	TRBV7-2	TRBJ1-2	TGTGCCAGCAGCCCTACCCCGGGACAGACTAACTATGGCTACACCTTC	CASSPTPGQTNYGYTF
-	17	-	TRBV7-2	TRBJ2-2	TGTGCCAGCAGCTCGAAAGGACACTCGAGGAACACCGGGGAGCTGTTTTTT	CASSSKGHSRNTGELFF
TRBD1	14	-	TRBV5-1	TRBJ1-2	TGCGCCAGCAGCTCAGGGGGCGGCTACTATGGCTACACCTTC	CASSSGGGYYGYTF
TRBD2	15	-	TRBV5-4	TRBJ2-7	TGTGCCAGCAGTTTACCAGCGGGAGGTTCTAGGGAGCAGTACTTC	CASSLPAGGSREQYF
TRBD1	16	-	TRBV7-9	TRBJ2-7	TGTGCCAGCAGCCCGGGACCGGGACAGGGAACCTACGAGCAGTACTTC	CASSPGPGQGTYEQYF
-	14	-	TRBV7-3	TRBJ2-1	TGTGCCAGCAGCCGGGACTTGACCTACAATGAGCAGTTCTTC	CASSRDLTYNEQFF
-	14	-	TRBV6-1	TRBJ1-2	TGTGCCAGCAGTCGACAGGTCCCTAACTATGGCTACACCTTC	CASSRQVPNYGYTF
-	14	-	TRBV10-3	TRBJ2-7	TGTGCCATCAGGACCGGTGGAGGGGCCTACGAGCAGTACTTC	CAIRTGGGAYEQYF
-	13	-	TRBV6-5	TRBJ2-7	TGTGCCAGCAGTTACTCGGAGCCAAACGAGCAGTACTTC	CASSYSEPNEQYF
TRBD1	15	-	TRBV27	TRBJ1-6	TGTGCCAGCAGTTCGAAACAGGGGATGAATTCACCCCTCCACTTT	CASSSKQGMNSPLHF
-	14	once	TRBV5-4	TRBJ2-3	TGTGCCAGCAGGCGTGGACAGAGCACAGATACGCAGTATTTT	CASRRGQSTDTQYF
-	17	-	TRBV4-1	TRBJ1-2	TGCGCCAGCAGCCGTAACTGGGACACAAACAACAACTATGGCTACACCTTC	CASSRNWDTNNNYGYTF
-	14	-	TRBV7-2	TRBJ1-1	TGTGCCAGCAGCCCCGGGAGGGAGAACACTGAAGCTTTCTTT	CASSPGRENTEAFF
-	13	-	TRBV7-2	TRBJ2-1	TGTGCCAGCAGCTACATTACATACAATGAGCAGTTCTTC	CASSYITYNEQFF
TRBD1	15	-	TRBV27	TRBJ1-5	TGTGCCAGCAGCTCGACGGGACAGAAAAATCAGCCCCAGCATTTT	CASSSTGQKNQPQHF